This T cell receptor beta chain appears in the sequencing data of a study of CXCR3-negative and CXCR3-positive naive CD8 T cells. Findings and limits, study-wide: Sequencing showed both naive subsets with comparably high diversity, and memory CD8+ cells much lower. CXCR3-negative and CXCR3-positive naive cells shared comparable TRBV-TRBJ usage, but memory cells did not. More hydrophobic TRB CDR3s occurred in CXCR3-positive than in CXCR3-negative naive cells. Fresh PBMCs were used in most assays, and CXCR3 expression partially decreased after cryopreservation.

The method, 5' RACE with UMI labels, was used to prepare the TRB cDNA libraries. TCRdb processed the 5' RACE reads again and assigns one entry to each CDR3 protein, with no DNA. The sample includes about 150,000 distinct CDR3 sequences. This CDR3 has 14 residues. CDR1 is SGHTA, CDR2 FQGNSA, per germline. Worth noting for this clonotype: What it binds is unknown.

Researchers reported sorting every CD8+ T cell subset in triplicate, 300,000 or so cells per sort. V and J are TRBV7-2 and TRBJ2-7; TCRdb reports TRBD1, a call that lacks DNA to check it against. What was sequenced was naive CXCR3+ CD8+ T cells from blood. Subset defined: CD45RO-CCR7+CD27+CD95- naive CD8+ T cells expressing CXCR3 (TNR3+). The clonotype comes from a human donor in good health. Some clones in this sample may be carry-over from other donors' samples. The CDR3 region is CASSLGGQTYEQYF. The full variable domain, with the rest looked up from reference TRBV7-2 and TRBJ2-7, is GAGVSQSPSNKVTEKGKDVELRCDPISGHTALYWYRQSLGQGLEFLIYFQGNSAPDKSGLPSDRFSAERTGGSVSTLTIQRTQQEDSAVYLCASSLGGQTYEQYFGPGTRLTVT.